The entry that follows covers one TCR beta chain sequence. Data came from immunoSEQ multiplex PCR; TCRdb stores just in-frame clones and leaves some out. The sample holds over 250,000 clones, about 90% seen once. The data belong to a study of blood T cell repertoires in COVID-19. The overall study: PBMCs, B-cell-depleted T cells, or T cells provided the cDNA or gDNA that made up the material.

V was clipped by 0 bases and J by 1 base; unmatched bases: 16. This CDR3 region has 20 residues. Germline V gene sequence: CDR1 SGHRS, CDR2 YFSETQ. The chain carries TRBV5-1 and TRBJ2-4, with 7 bases aligning to TRBD2. Sequencing was done on a sample of peripheral blood. The receptor comes from a woman between 45 and 65 years old with COVID-19, enrolled during active disease. In DNA form, the CDR3 reads TGCGCCAGCAGCTTGGGCCCCAGCGGGGACCGTCTGGTCGCCAAAAACATTCAGTACTTC. Translation: CASSLGPSGDRLVAKNIQYF.